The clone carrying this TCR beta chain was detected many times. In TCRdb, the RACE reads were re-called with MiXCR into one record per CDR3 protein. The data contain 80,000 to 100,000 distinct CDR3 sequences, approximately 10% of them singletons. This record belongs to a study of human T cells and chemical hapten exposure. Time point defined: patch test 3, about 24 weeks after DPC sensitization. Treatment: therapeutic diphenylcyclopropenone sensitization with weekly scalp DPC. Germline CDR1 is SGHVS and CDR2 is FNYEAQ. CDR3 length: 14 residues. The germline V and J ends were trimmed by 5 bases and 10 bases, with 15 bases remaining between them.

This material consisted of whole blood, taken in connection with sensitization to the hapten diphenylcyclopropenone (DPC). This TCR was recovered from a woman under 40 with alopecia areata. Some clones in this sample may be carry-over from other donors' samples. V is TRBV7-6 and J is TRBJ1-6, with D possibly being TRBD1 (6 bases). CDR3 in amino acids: CASSPDSPTSPLHF. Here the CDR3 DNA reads TGTGCCAGCAGCCCGGACAGTCCCACGTCACCCCTCCACTTT. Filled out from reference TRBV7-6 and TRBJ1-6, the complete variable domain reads GAGVSQSPRYKVTKRGQDVALRCDPISGHVSLYWYRQALGQGPEFLTYFNYEAQQDKSGLPNDRFSAERPEGSISTLTIQRTEQRDSAMYRCASSPDSPTSPLHFGNGTRLTVT.